Listed below are T cell receptor beta chains from one sample, sequenced in a study of T-cell memory formation after mild COVID-19. TCRdb ran MiXCR on the 5' RACE reads and lists one entry per CDR3 protein. The table has 300,000 to 400,000 distinct CDR3 sequences, 25% to 30% seen once. Sequencing was performed on PBMCs or a T cell subset sorted from them (not recorded which). These receptors were obtained from an adult woman who had mild COVID-19 (a few samples of this study predate the infection). Cell type and time point are not known. The CDR3 runs from the conserved cysteine through the conserved F or W. A D gene is named only where the DNA matches it firmly. Where a row states a size, it is once, few, many or the class of an expanded clone; other rows omit it.

D gene	clone size	V gene	J gene	CDR3 protein	CDR3 DNA
TRBD1	few	TRBV6-1	TRBJ2-7	CASVHRGGYEQYF	TGTGCCAGCGTTCACAGGGGCGGCTACGAGCAGTACTTC
TRBD2	.	TRBV9	TRBJ2-5	CASSRQGGAGEETQYF	TGTGCCAGCAGCAGACAAGGGGGAGCGGGGGAAGAGACCCAGTACTTC
.	.	TRBV5-6	TRBJ2-1	CASSPEGGPDEQFF	TGTGCCAGCAGTCCCGAAGGGGGGCCAGATGAGCAGTTCTTC
TRBD1	.	TRBV20-1	TRBJ1-6	CSARDRAGGNSPLHF	TGCAGTGCTAGAGATAGGGCAGGGGGAAATTCACCCCTCCACTTT
TRBD1	.	TRBV6-5	TRBJ2-5	CASSKGGQLKETQYF	TGTGCCAGCAGCAAAGGGGGACAGCTTAAAGAGACCCAGTACTTC
.	.	TRBV28	TRBJ1-2	CASSPNRSNGYTF	TGTGCCAGCAGTCCCAACAGATCGAATGGCTACACCTTC
TRBD2	.	TRBV6-5	TRBJ2-1	CASSYPRGAGGLYNEQFF	TGTGCCAGCAGTTACCCCCGAGGGGCGGGAGGGCTCTACAATGAGCAGTTCTTC
.	.	TRBV12-3/TRBV12-4	TRBJ2-3	CASINSGLGITDTQYF	TGTGCCAGCATTAATAGTGGTTTAGGGATCACAGATACGCAGTATTTT
.	few	TRBV7-9	TRBJ1-2	CASSLAEGRQHGYTF	TGTGCCAGCAGCTTAGCGGAAGGGAGGCAGCATGGCTACACCTTC
.	few	TRBV6-2/TRBV6-3	TRBJ1-6	CASSRNLEAEGTPLHF	TGTGCCAGCAGTAGGAACCTGGAGGCAGAAGGAACACCCCTCCACTTT
TRBD1	.	TRBV4-3	TRBJ2-2	CASSQNPKGAGTGELFF	TGCGCCAGCAGCCAAAACCCAAAGGGGGCTGGCACCGGGGAGCTGTTTTTT
.	.	TRBV2	TRBJ2-3	CASSEVPGWDTQYF	TGTGCCAGCAGTGAAGTGCCAGGATGGGATACGCAGTATTTT
.	.	TRBV4-1	TRBJ2-5	CASSQDRDDQETQYF	TGCGCCAGCAGCCAAGATCGGGACGACCAAGAGACCCAGTACTTC
TRBD1	.	TRBV7-6	TRBJ1-2	CASSSQNRDRGFLGYTF	TGTGCCAGCAGCTCCCAAAATCGGGACAGGGGATTCCTTGGCTACACCTTC
TRBD2	few	TRBV5-5	TRBJ2-1	CASRLEREAHNEQFF	TGTGCCAGCAGATTGGAGCGGGAGGCTCACAATGAGCAGTTCTTC
.	.	TRBV12-3/TRBV12-4	TRBJ2-3	CASSFIGADTQYF	TGTGCCAGCAGTTTTATTGGGGCAGATACGCAGTATTTT
TRBD2	many	TRBV5-1	TRBJ2-7	CASSLAGGTYEQYF	TGCGCCAGCAGCCTAGCGGGGGGTACCTACGAGCAGTACTTC
TRBD1	few	TRBV24-1	TRBJ2-3	CATSDSGTGTDTQYF	TGTGCCACCAGTGATTCCGGGACAGGCACAGATACGCAGTATTTT
.	.	TRBV29-1	TRBJ2-3	CSVAPTDTQYF	TGCAGCGTTGCCCCCACAGATACGCAGTATTTT
TRBD2	.	TRBV12-3/TRBV12-4	TRBJ2-3	CASVTSGTDTQYF	TGTGCCAGCGTCACTAGCGGCACAGATACGCAGTATTTT
.	few	TRBV4-3	TRBJ2-5	CASSQYPVGQETQYF	TGCGCCAGCAGCCAATACCCAGTCGGGCAAGAGACCCAGTACTTC
TRBD2	few	TRBV7-9	TRBJ2-3	CASIRAGLVNSNTSTDTQYF	TGTGCCAGCATCCGAGCGGGACTAGTAAATTCCAACACTAGCACAGATACGCAGTATTTT
.	.	TRBV7-9	TRBJ1-5	CASSLARPREGRNQPQHF	TGTGCCAGCAGCTTAGCGCGGCCCCGGGAAGGTCGCAATCAGCCCCAGCATTTT
.	few	TRBV12-3/TRBV12-4	TRBJ1-2	CASSLARSYGYTF	TGTGCCAGCAGTTTAGCGCGCAGCTATGGCTACACCTTC
.	.	TRBV20-1	TRBJ1-1	CSAADRHTEAFF	TGCAGTGCGGCGGACAGACACACTGAAGCTTTCTTT
.	.	TRBV4-1	TRBJ1-1	CASSQEAGAWTEAFF	TGCGCCAGCAGCCAAGAGGCCGGGGCGTGGACTGAAGCTTTCTTT
TRBD2	many	TRBV12-3/TRBV12-4	TRBJ2-1	CASSLAGGPNEQFF	TGTGCCAGCAGTTTAGCGGGAGGGCCGAATGAGCAGTTCTTC
.	.	TRBV6-6	TRBJ1-1	CASLGGFTEAFF	TGTGCCAGCCTGGGGGGTTTTACTGAAGCTTTCTTT
.	few	TRBV4-1	TRBJ2-7	CASASDRTYEQYF	TGCGCCAGCGCCAGCGACAGGACCTACGAGCAGTACTTC
.	few	TRBV12-3/TRBV12-4	TRBJ2-1	CASSLGGAYPYNEQFF	TGTGCCAGCAGTTTAGGGGGGGCCTACCCTTACAATGAGCAGTTCTTC
.	.	TRBV6-5	TRBJ2-2	CASCGVLGELFF	TGTGCCAGCTGTGGGGTTCTGGGGGAGCTGTTTTTT
.	few	TRBV10-3	TRBJ2-1	CAISSAGTYNEQFF	TGTGCCATCAGTTCAGCGGGTACCTACAATGAGCAGTTCTTC
.	.	TRBV20-1	TRBJ2-3	CSARRLDAQYF	TGCAGTGCTAGGCGGCTAGATGCGCAGTATTTT
.	.	TRBV7-6	TRBJ1-1	CASSLGRHTEAFF	TGTGCCAGCAGCTTAGGACGGCACACTGAAGCTTTCTTT
.	.	TRBV6-2/TRBV6-3	TRBJ2-3	CASSYKRQTATDTQYF	TGTGCCAGCAGTTATAAGCGGCAGACAGCCACAGATACGCAGTATTTT
TRBD2	few	TRBV7-6	TRBJ2-5	CASSLGQRLAPETQYF	TGTGCCAGCAGCTTAGGGCAAAGACTAGCCCCAGAGACCCAGTACTTC
TRBD1	.	TRBV29-1	TRBJ1-1	CSATEGQAYTEAFF	TGCAGCGCAACCGAGGGACAGGCCTACACTGAAGCTTTCTTT
.	few	TRBV12-3/TRBV12-4	TRBJ1-2	CASSKRDYGYTF	TGTGCCAGCTCTAAGAGGGACTATGGCTACACCTTC
.	many	TRBV5-6	TRBJ2-3	CASSTHTDTQYF	TGTGCCAGCAGCACCCACACAGATACGCAGTATTTT
.	.	TRBV10-3	TRBJ2-4	CAISESQNFLAKNIQYF	TGTGCCATCAGTGAGAGCCAGAACTTCCTAGCCAAAAACATTCAGTACTTC
TRBD2	few	TRBV5-1	TRBJ2-1	CASSPGLAGTTYNEQFF	TGCGCCAGCAGCCCGGGACTAGCGGGAACCACCTACAATGAGCAGTTCTTC
TRBD1	.	TRBV7-2	TRBJ2-7	CASSFRDRSSEQYF	TGTGCCAGCAGCTTCCGGGACAGGTCTTCCGAGCAGTACTTC
.	once	TRBV7-9	TRBJ2-7	CAGSLAGGPYEQYF	TGTGCCGGCAGCTTGGCCGGGGGGCCCTACGAGCAGTACTTC
TRBD1	.	TRBV9	TRBJ2-1	CASRGQGNNEQFF	TGTGCCAGCAGAGGACAGGGGAACAATGAGCAGTTCTTC
.	.	TRBV20-1	TRBJ1-1	CSARALDGNTEAFF	TGCAGTGCTAGAGCCCTAGATGGGAACACTGAAGCTTTCTTT